This note documents a single T cell receptor (beta chain) sequence. The sample comes from a study of T cell clusters in autoimmune cytopenias. Approximately 36,000 genome equivalents of blood DNA were amplified for TRB. TRB rearrangements were amplified by touch-down multiplex PCR with mixed TRB-A/B primers. Reprocessing the multiplex PCR reads, TCRdb reports a single entry for every CDR3 protein and omits DNA. This listing includes about 6,400 distinct CDR3 sequences. These data were also reused for a study on T cell repertoires in aging, cancer and after chemotherapy.

The clonotype was recovered from a human donor in good health. The sample consisted of peripheral blood.

The CDR3 is CASSMQGSLYEQYF. The chain carries TRBV5-6 and TRBJ2-7; TCRdb outputs TRBD1, but without DNA this stays unchecked. The germline CDR1 and CDR2 sequences are SGHDT and YYEEEE. This CDR3 has 14 residues.